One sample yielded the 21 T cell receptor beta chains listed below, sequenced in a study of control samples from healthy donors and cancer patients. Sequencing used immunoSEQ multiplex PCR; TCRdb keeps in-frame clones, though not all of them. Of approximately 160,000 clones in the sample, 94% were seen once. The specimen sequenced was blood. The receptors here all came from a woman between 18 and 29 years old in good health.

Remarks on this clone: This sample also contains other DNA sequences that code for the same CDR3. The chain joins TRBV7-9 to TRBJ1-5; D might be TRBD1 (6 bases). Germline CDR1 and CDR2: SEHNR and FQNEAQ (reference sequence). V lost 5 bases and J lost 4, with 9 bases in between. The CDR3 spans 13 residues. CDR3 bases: TGTGCCAGCAGCCTCACAGGGAATCAGCCCCAGCATTTT. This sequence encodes CASSLTGNQPQHF.

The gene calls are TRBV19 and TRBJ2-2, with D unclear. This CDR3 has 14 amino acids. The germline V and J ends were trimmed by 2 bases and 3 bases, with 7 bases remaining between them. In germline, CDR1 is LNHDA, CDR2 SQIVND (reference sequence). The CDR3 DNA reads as TGTGCCAGTAGTATAAAGATCTACACCGGGGAGCTGTTTTTT. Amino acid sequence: CASSIKIYTGELFF.

This CDR3 is CASSVGAGRNSPLHF. The CDR3 nucleotides are TGTGCCAGCAGCGTAGGGGCAGGGCGGAATTCACCCCTCCACTTT. The rearrangement joins TRBV9 to TRBJ1-6, with D possibly being TRBD1 (5 bases). The CDR3 sequence is 15 residues long. The germline gives CDR1 SGDLS, CDR2 YYNGEE. Trimming left V 0 bases short and J 7 bases short, with 11 bases between.

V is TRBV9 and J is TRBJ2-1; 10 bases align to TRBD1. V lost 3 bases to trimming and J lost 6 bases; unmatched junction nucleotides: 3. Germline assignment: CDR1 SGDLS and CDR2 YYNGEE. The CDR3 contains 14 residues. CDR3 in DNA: TGTGCCAGCAGCGCCCGACAGGGGGCCAATGAGCAGTTCTTC. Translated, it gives CASSARQGANEQFF.

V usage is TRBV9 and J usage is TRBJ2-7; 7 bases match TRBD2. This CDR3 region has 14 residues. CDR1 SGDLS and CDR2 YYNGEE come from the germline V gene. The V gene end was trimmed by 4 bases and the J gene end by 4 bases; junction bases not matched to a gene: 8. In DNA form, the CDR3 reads TGTGCCAGCAGCTTGACCCCGGGGGGTTACGAGCAGTACTTC. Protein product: CASSLTPGGYEQYF.

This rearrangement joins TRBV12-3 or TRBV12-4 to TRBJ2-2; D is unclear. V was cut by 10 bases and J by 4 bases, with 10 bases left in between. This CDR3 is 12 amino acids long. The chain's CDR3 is CATEDVTGELFF. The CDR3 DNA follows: TGTGCCACCGAGGACGTCACCGGGGAGCTGTTTTTT.

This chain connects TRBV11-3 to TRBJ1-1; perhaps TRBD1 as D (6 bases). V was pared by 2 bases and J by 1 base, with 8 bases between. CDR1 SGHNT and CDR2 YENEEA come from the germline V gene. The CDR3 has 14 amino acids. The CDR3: CASSLPDRNTEAFF. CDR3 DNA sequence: TGTGCCAGCAGCTTACCGGACAGGAACACTGAAGCTTTCTTT.

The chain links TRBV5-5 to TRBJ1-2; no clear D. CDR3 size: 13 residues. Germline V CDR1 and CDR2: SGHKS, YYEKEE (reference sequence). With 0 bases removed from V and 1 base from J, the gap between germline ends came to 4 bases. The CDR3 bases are TGTGCCAGCAGCTTGGGGCTTAACTATGGCTACACCTTC. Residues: CASSLGLNYGYTF.

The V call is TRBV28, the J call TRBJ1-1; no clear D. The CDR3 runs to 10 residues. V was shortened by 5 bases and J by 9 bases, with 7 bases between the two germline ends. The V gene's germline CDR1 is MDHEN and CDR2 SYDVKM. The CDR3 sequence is CASSGEKAFF. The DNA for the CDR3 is TGTGCCAGCAGTGGGGAAAAAGCTTTCTTT.

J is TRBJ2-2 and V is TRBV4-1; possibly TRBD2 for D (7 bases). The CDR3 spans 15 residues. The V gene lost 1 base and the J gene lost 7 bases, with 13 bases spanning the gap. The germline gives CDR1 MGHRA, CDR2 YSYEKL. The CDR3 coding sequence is TGCGCCAGCAGCCAAGTGGCGGGGGCGGACGGGGAGCTGTTTTTT. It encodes CASSQVAGADGELFF.

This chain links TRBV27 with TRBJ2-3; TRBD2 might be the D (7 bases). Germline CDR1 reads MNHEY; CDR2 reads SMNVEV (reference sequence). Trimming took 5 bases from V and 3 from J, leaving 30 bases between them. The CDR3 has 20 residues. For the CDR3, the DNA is TGTGCCAGCAGTCCCGGCGATATTGGAGGCACAGGGAGGGGGACAGATACGCAGTATTTT. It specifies CASSPGDIGGTGRGTDTQYF.

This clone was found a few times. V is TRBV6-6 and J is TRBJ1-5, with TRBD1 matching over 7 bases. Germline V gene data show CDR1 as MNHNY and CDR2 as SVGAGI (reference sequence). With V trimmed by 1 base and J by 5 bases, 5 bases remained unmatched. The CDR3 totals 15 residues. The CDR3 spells CASSYFIGGDQPQHF. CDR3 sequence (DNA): TGTGCCAGCAGTTACTTCATAGGGGGCGATCAGCCCCAGCATTTT.

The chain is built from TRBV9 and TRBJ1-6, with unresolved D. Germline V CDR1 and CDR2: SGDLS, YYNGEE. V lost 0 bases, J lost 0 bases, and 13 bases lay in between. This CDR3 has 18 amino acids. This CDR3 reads CASSVAASPPSYNSPLHF. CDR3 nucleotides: TGTGCCAGCAGCGTAGCCGCCTCTCCCCCCTCCTATAATTCACCCCTCCACTTT.

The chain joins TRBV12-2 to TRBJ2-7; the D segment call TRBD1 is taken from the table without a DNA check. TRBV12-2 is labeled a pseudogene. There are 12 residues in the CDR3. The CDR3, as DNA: TGTGCAAGTCGCTTACAGGGTAGCGAGCAGTACTTC. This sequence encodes CASRLQGSEQYF.

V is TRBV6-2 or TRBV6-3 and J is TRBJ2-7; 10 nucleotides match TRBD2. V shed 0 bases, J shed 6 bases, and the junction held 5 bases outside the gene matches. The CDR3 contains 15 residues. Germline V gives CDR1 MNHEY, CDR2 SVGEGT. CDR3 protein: CASSYSPGLAREQYF. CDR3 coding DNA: TGTGCCAGCAGTTACTCCCCGGGACTAGCGCGCGAGCAGTACTTC.

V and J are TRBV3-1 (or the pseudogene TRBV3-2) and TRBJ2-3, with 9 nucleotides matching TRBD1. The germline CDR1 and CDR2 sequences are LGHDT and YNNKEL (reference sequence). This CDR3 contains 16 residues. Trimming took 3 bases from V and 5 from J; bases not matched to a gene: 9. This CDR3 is CASSQSIQGAGDTQYF. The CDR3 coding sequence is TGTGCCAGCAGCCAGAGCATACAGGGGGCTGGAGATACGCAGTATTTT.

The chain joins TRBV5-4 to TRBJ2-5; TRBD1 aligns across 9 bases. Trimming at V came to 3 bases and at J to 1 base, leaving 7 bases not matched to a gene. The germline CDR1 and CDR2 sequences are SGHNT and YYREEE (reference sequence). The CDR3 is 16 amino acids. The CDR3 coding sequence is TGTGCCAGCAGCTCCACAGGGGGCTCTCCCCAAGAGACCCAGTACTTC. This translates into CASSSTGGSPQETQYF.

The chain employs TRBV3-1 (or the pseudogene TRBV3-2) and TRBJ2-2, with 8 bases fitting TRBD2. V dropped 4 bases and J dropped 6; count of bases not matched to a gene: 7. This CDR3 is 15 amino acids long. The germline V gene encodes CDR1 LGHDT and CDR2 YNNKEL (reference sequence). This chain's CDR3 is CASSRGGPRAGELFF. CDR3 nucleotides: TGTGCCAGCAGCCGCGGGGGGCCGCGCGCCGGGGAGCTGTTTTTT.

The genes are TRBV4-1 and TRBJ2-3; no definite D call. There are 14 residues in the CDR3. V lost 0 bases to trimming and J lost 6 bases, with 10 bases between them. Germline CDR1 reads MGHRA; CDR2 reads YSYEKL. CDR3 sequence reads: CASSQEVTSDTQYF. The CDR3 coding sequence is TGCGCCAGCAGCCAAGAAGTCACTTCGGATACGCAGTATTTT.

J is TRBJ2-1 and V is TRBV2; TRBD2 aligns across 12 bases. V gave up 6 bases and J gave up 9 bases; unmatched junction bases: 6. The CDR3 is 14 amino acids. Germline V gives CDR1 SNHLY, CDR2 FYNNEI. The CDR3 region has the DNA TGTGCCAGCAGGCTGACTAGCGGGAGTAGTGAGCAGTTCTTC. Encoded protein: CASRLTSGSSEQFF.

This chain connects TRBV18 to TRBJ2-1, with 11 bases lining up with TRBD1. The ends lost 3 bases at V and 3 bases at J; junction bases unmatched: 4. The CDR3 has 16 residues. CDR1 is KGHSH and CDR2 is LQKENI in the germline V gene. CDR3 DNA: TGTGCCAGCTCACCGTCCGGGACAGGGGGCTACAATGAGCAGTTCTTC. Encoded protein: CASSPSGTGGYNEQFF.